These 3 T cell receptor beta chains were all obtained from the same sample, sequenced in a study of beta chain features in type 1 diabetes. Study-wide results and caveats: For Type 1 diabetes patients, all four CD4+ subsets carried TCRB CDR3s that were moderately but significantly shorter.

The authors reverse transcribed all of the isolated RNA, so sequencing captured expressed TCRB transcripts. Using immunoSEQ multiplex PCR, the repertoire was profiled, and TCRdb retains in-frame clones only, with some absent. In the table there are around 250,000 clones, about 13% of which are singletons. The antigens of these receptors remain unknown. The specimen was naive CD4+ T cells from blood. The receptors come from a man younger than 45 with type 1 diabetes.

This clone has a handful of counts. V is TRBV30 and J is TRBJ2-2; D ambiguous. Trimming stripped 2 bases from V and 7 bases from J, with 8 bases between. Germline V CDR1 and CDR2: GTSNPN, SVGIG (reference sequence). This CDR3 comprises 12 residues. As DNA, the CDR3 is TGTGCCTGGAGTCCCATCGGCGGGGAGCTGTTTTTT. This translates into CAWSPIGGELFF.

This clone was seen only a few times. The gene calls are TRBV7-8 and TRBJ2-7; TRBD1 matches at 8 bases. CDR1 is SGHVS and CDR2 is FQNEAQ in the germline V gene. V lost 6 bases to trimming and J lost 0 bases; unmatched junction nucleotides: 10. CDR3 length: 16 amino acids. Here the CDR3 reads CASRSTGTGLSYEQYF. The CDR3 coding sequence is TGTGCCAGCAGAAGTACCGGGACAGGCCTCTCCTACGAGCAGTACTTC. Looking up the rest from reference TRBV7-8 and TRBJ2-7 gives the full variable domain: GAGVSQSPRYKVAKRGQDVALRCDPISGHVSLFWYQQALGQGPEFLTYFQNEAQLDKSGLPSDRFFAERPEGSVSTLKIQRTQQEDSAVYLCASRSTGTGLSYEQYFGPGTRLTVT.

V and J are TRBV19 and TRBJ2-1; 10 bases align to TRBD1. V trimming: 6 bases; J trimming: 1 base; junction bases outside the gene matches: 9. Germline values: CDR1 LNHDA, CDR2 SQIVND (reference sequence). The CDR3 has 17 residues. The CDR3 nucleotides are TGTGCCAGTAGAATTCGCCAGGGACAGGGGTCCTACAATGAGCAGTTCTTC. This translates into CASRIRQGQGSYNEQFF.